This entry concerns a single T cell receptor (beta chain). The source of the sample is a study of blood T cell repertoires in COVID-19. Across the study: The origin of the acute and convalescent COVID-19 samples was the United States, Italy and Spain. T cells, B-cell-depleted T cells, or PBMCs supplied cDNA or gDNA.

J lost 5 bases, V lost 5 bases, and 2 bases had no gene match. CDR1 is SGHVS, CDR2 FQNEAQ, per germline. This CDR3 spans 13 amino acids. As handled by the study authors: Cell counts per sample came from amplifying reference gene primers. TCRdb's copy holds only in-frame clones and misses some; the assay was immunoSEQ multiplex PCR. V, J and clone size derive from that table, while D and trimming were established from the DNA sequence. The sample gives 310,000 or so clones, more than 70% of which show up once; around 6% is in the top ten. Sequencing was carried out using peripheral blood. This rearrangement joins TRBV7-8 to TRBJ2-2; 7 bases agree with TRBD2. The source of this sequence is a man younger than 35 who had recovered from COVID-19. CDR3 nucleotides: TGTGCCAGCAGCATCGGGGGGACCGGGGAGCTGTTTTTT. Residues: CASSIGGTGELFF.